Listed below are T cell receptor beta chains from one sample, sequenced in a study of T cell responses to AZD1222 COVID-19 vaccine. The protocol was immunoSEQ multiplex PCR, while the TCRdb copy is restricted to in-frame clones and leaves out a portion. Altogether more than 150,000 clones are present, 87% being singletons, with the ten largest covering approximately 2.5%. This material consisted of peripheral blood, taken on day 0 of MenACWY control vaccination. These receptors were taken from an adult in good health. The CDR3 runs from the conserved cysteine through the conserved F or W. A D gene is named only where the DNA matches it firmly. The size of a clone is reported for some rows only, either as once, few or many, or as a class for expanded clones.

CDR3 DNA: TGTGCCTGGAGTGTAAAATCCGGCGGGAGCCATACGCAGTATTTT
CDR3 protein: CAWSVKSGGSHTQYF
clone size: .
J gene: TRBJ2-3
D gene: TRBD2
V gene: TRBV30
CDR3 length: 15

CDR3 DNA: TGTGCCAGCAGCAGTGGGACAGGGGGCGGAAACACCATATATTTT
CDR3 protein: CASSSGTGGGNTIYF
clone size: .
J gene: TRBJ1-3
D gene: TRBD1
V gene: TRBV5-6
CDR3 length: 15

CDR3 DNA: TGTGCCAGCAGCCTCCCACATGAGCAGTTCTTC
CDR3 protein: CASSLPHEQFF
clone size: .
J gene: TRBJ2-1
D gene: .
V gene: TRBV13
CDR3 length: 11

CDR3 DNA: TGTGCCAGCAGCCCCCGGGAGCACTCTGGAAACACCATATATTTT
CDR3 protein: CASSPREHSGNTIYF
clone size: once
J gene: TRBJ1-3
D gene: .
V gene: TRBV7-2
CDR3 length: 15

CDR3 DNA: TGTGCGAGTACGGGGTTGCGGACCGGGGAGCTGTTTTTT
CDR3 protein: CASTGLRTGELFF
clone size: .
J gene: TRBJ2-2
D gene: .
V gene: TRBV6-5
CDR3 length: 13

CDR3 DNA: TGCGCCAGCAGCTTAGAACCAGCTGCTAACTATGGCTACACCTTC
CDR3 protein: CASSLEPAANYGYTF
clone size: .
J gene: TRBJ1-2
D gene: .
V gene: TRBV5-1
CDR3 length: 15

CDR3 DNA: TGTGCCAGCAGCCGGGAGGGCTTGGAGCAGTACTTC
CDR3 protein: CASSREGLEQYF
clone size: .
J gene: TRBJ2-7
D gene: TRBD2
V gene: TRBV27
CDR3 length: 12

CDR3 DNA: TGTGCCAGCAATCCGTGGGGACAGTCTAATGAAAAACTGTTTTTT
CDR3 protein: CASNPWGQSNEKLFF
clone size: .
J gene: TRBJ1-4
D gene: TRBD1
V gene: TRBV28
CDR3 length: 15

CDR3 DNA: TGTGCCAGCAGCCCGGGGGGTACGCCCAGGGTAAAGGATACGCAGTATTTT
CDR3 protein: CASSPGGTPRVKDTQYF
clone size: .
J gene: TRBJ2-3
D gene: TRBD2
V gene: TRBV7-9
CDR3 length: 17

CDR3 DNA: TGTGCCAGCACCTGGGGACAGGGGGCTTTCTCACCCCTCCACTTT
CDR3 protein: CASTWGQGAFSPLHF
clone size: .
J gene: TRBJ1-6
D gene: TRBD1
V gene: TRBV28
CDR3 length: 15

CDR3 DNA: TGTGCCAGCAGTGAGGGACAAACCTATGGCTACACCTTC
CDR3 protein: CASSEGQTYGYTF
clone size: once
J gene: TRBJ1-2
D gene: .
V gene: TRBV2
CDR3 length: 13

CDR3 DNA: TGTGCCAGCAGGAGGGGGGTGGACACTGAAGCTTTCTTT
CDR3 protein: CASRRGVDTEAFF
clone size: .
J gene: TRBJ1-1
D gene: .
V gene: TRBV6-5
CDR3 length: 13

CDR3 DNA: TGCGCCAGCAGTGACCTAGACAAGTCTCCGCCCCAGCATTTT
CDR3 protein: CASSDLDKSPPQHF
clone size: once
J gene: TRBJ1-5
D gene: .
V gene: TRBV10-1
CDR3 length: 14

CDR3 DNA: TGTGCCAGCAGTGACACCGGGACTAGCTTTAAGCAGTACTTC
CDR3 protein: CASSDTGTSFKQYF
clone size: .
J gene: TRBJ2-7
D gene: TRBD2
V gene: TRBV25-1
CDR3 length: 14

CDR3 DNA: TGTGCCAGCAGCCAAGATCTCTCTCAGGGGAGAGGAAAACTGTTTTTT
CDR3 protein: CASSQDLSQGRGKLFF
clone size: .
J gene: TRBJ1-4
D gene: .
V gene: TRBV3-1/TRBV3-2
CDR3 length: 16

CDR3 DNA: TGCGCCAGCAGCGGGGGGACAGAGTCCTACGAGCAGTACTTC
CDR3 protein: CASSGGTESYEQYF
clone size: .
J gene: TRBJ2-7
D gene: .
V gene: TRBV5-1
CDR3 length: 14

CDR3 DNA: TGTGCCAGCAGCGTAGGGGCAAGAGAGTATGAGACCCAGTACTTC
CDR3 protein: CASSVGAREYETQYF
clone size: .
J gene: TRBJ2-5
D gene: .
V gene: TRBV9
CDR3 length: 15

CDR3 DNA: TGTGCCAGCAAAGGGGTTGCGAATGAAAAACTGTTTTTT
CDR3 protein: CASKGVANEKLFF
clone size: few
J gene: TRBJ1-4
D gene: .
V gene: TRBV2
CDR3 length: 13

CDR3 DNA: TGTGCCAGCAGCGTAGGGGGGGGCTCAAATTCACCCCTCCACTTT
CDR3 protein: CASSVGGGSNSPLHF
clone size: .
J gene: TRBJ1-6
D gene: .
V gene: TRBV9
CDR3 length: 15

CDR3 DNA: TGTGCCAGCAGTTTAATAGTGATGGGGCAGGGGCCCATGAACACTGAAGCTTTCTTT
CDR3 protein: CASSLIVMGQGPMNTEAFF
clone size: .
J gene: TRBJ1-1
D gene: .
V gene: TRBV28
CDR3 length: 19

CDR3 DNA: TGTGCCACCAGCCCAGGGGAAATCGCCGGAAACACCATATATTTT
CDR3 protein: CATSPGEIAGNTIYF
clone size: .
J gene: TRBJ1-3
D gene: .
V gene: TRBV15
CDR3 length: 15

CDR3 DNA: TGCGCCAGCAGCCAAGATCCTTCATCGAGTGAGAATTCACCCCTCCACTTT
CDR3 protein: CASSQDPSSSENSPLHF
clone size: once
J gene: TRBJ1-6
D gene: .
V gene: TRBV4-1
CDR3 length: 17

CDR3 DNA: TGTGCCAGCAGTTCCAACAGGGCCTCTGGAAACACCATATATTTT
CDR3 protein: CASSSNRASGNTIYF
clone size: .
J gene: TRBJ1-3
D gene: .
V gene: TRBV28
CDR3 length: 15

CDR3 DNA: TGTGCCAGCAGCTTGCTAAGGCGGGAGCTGTTTTTT
CDR3 protein: CASSLLRRELFF
clone size: .
J gene: TRBJ2-2
D gene: .
V gene: TRBV7-9
CDR3 length: 12

CDR3 DNA: TGTGCCAGCAGCTTAGCGAGAACCGAAAAACTGTTTTTT
CDR3 protein: CASSLARTEKLFF
clone size: once
J gene: TRBJ1-4
D gene: .
V gene: TRBV5-5
CDR3 length: 13

CDR3 DNA: TGTGCCAGCAGTGGACAGGGAAGCGCCAATCAGCCCCAGCATTTT
CDR3 protein: CASSGQGSANQPQHF
clone size: .
J gene: TRBJ1-5
D gene: TRBD1
V gene: TRBV27
CDR3 length: 15

CDR3 DNA: TGTGCCAGCAGCCCAATCCTTCAGGGGGATGAAGCTTTCTTT
CDR3 protein: CASSPILQGDEAFF
clone size: .
J gene: TRBJ1-1
D gene: TRBD1
V gene: TRBV3-1/TRBV3-2
CDR3 length: 14

CDR3 DNA: TGTGCCAGCGGAGGAGGGTTTTTTCAGCCCCAGCATTTT
CDR3 protein: CASGGGFFQPQHF
clone size: .
J gene: TRBJ1-5
D gene: .
V gene: TRBV28
CDR3 length: 13

CDR3 DNA: TGTGCCAGTAGGGGTCTACGAGACGAGCAGTACTTC
CDR3 protein: CASRGLRDEQYF
clone size: .
J gene: TRBJ2-7
D gene: .
V gene: TRBV19
CDR3 length: 12

CDR3 DNA: TGTGCCAGTAGCCTGGGACAGGGCGATGAGCAGTTCTTC
CDR3 protein: CASSLGQGDEQFF
clone size: .
J gene: TRBJ2-1
D gene: TRBD1
V gene: TRBV19
CDR3 length: 13

CDR3 DNA: TGTGCCAGCAGCGTGGGGGTTGTCGGCGAAAAACTGTTTTTT
CDR3 protein: CASSVGVVGEKLFF
clone size: .
J gene: TRBJ1-4
D gene: .
V gene: TRBV9
CDR3 length: 14

CDR3 DNA: TGTGCCTGGGGGGAAAGTCCCCGGCAGCCCCAGCATTTT
CDR3 protein: CAWGESPRQPQHF
clone size: .
J gene: TRBJ1-5
D gene: .
V gene: TRBV30
CDR3 length: 13

CDR3 DNA: TGTGCCAGCAGCTTAGCTGGCGGCAGCTCTGGGGCCAACGTCCTGACTTTC
CDR3 protein: CASSLAGGSSGANVLTF
clone size: .
J gene: TRBJ2-6
D gene: .
V gene: TRBV7-2
CDR3 length: 17

CDR3 DNA: TGCGCCAGCAGCTTCTGGGGTATCCAAGAGACCCAGTACTTC
CDR3 protein: CASSFWGIQETQYF
clone size: .
J gene: TRBJ2-5
D gene: .
V gene: TRBV5-1
CDR3 length: 14

CDR3 DNA: TGCGCCAGCAGCTTGGGGGGGCCTACAGATACGCAGTATTTT
CDR3 protein: CASSLGGPTDTQYF
clone size: .
J gene: TRBJ2-3
D gene: .
V gene: TRBV5-1
CDR3 length: 14

CDR3 DNA: TGTGCCAGCAGTTTAACACTGAACTATGGCTACACCTTC
CDR3 protein: CASSLTLNYGYTF
clone size: few
J gene: TRBJ1-2
D gene: .
V gene: TRBV27
CDR3 length: 13

CDR3 DNA: TGTGCCAGCAGTCGGACAGGGAATCAGCCCCAGCATTTT
CDR3 protein: CASSRTGNQPQHF
clone size: .
J gene: TRBJ1-5
D gene: TRBD1
V gene: TRBV12-3/TRBV12-4
CDR3 length: 13

CDR3 DNA: TGTGCCAGCAGCACGGGGACCGGCTACTACAATGAGCAGTTCTTC
CDR3 protein: CASSTGTGYYNEQFF
clone size: .
J gene: TRBJ2-1
D gene: .
V gene: TRBV5-6
CDR3 length: 15

CDR3 DNA: TGTGCCAGCAGTTGGGGACAGGGCTCTGGAAACACCATATATTTT
CDR3 protein: CASSWGQGSGNTIYF
clone size: .
J gene: TRBJ1-3
D gene: TRBD1
V gene: TRBV6-5
CDR3 length: 15

CDR3 DNA: TGTGCCAGCAGTTTTTCGTACGACTACGAGCAGTACTTC
CDR3 protein: CASSFSYDYEQYF
clone size: .
J gene: TRBJ2-7
D gene: .
V gene: TRBV12-3/TRBV12-4
CDR3 length: 13

CDR3 DNA: TGTGCCAGCAGGACAACTAGCCGAGGCAATGAGCAGTTCTTC
CDR3 protein: CASRTTSRGNEQFF
clone size: .
J gene: TRBJ2-1
D gene: .
V gene: TRBV6-5
CDR3 length: 14

CDR3 DNA: TGTGCCAGCAGCTCCAGGGCACACACAGGGCTGGTGGCCGGGGAGCTGTTTTTT
CDR3 protein: CASSSRAHTGLVAGELFF
clone size: .
J gene: TRBJ2-2
D gene: .
V gene: TRBV7-8
CDR3 length: 18

CDR3 DNA: TGTGCCAGCAGCCTTCGGGGACAGAACTACGAGCAGTACTTC
CDR3 protein: CASSLRGQNYEQYF
clone size: .
J gene: TRBJ2-7
D gene: TRBD1
V gene: TRBV11-3
CDR3 length: 14

CDR3 DNA: TGTGCCAGCAGCCCTGGGACAAACAATGAGCAGTTCTTC
CDR3 protein: CASSPGTNNEQFF
clone size: .
J gene: TRBJ2-1
D gene: .
V gene: TRBV7-2
CDR3 length: 13

CDR3 DNA: TGTGCCAGCAGCTTGTTCTATCCTCCCAACACTGAAGCTTTCTTT
CDR3 protein: CASSLFYPPNTEAFF
clone size: .
J gene: TRBJ1-1
D gene: .
V gene: TRBV5-6
CDR3 length: 15

CDR3 DNA: TGCAGCGTTGCGGGTGTGTTGGGGGCCTACGAGCAGTACTTC
CDR3 protein: CSVAGVLGAYEQYF
clone size: .
J gene: TRBJ2-7
D gene: .
V gene: TRBV29-1
CDR3 length: 14

CDR3 DNA: TGTGCCAGCAGCTCACCAGCGGGGGTAACCTACGAGCAGTACTTC
CDR3 protein: CASSSPAGVTYEQYF
clone size: .
J gene: TRBJ2-7
D gene: TRBD2
V gene: TRBV7-2
CDR3 length: 15

CDR3 DNA: TGTGCCAGTAGTCCCCAGGGCAGGGGAGATTGGAACTATGGCTACACCTTC
CDR3 protein: CASSPQGRGDWNYGYTF
clone size: .
J gene: TRBJ1-2
D gene: .
V gene: TRBV19
CDR3 length: 17

CDR3 DNA: TGTGCCAGTAGTATCGGGACAGGGGGCAGGTACGAGCAGTACTTC
CDR3 protein: CASSIGTGGRYEQYF
clone size: .
J gene: TRBJ2-7
D gene: TRBD1
V gene: TRBV19
CDR3 length: 15

CDR3 DNA: TGTGCCACCAGCGGGAACTCGGGACAGGAAGACAATGAGCAGTTCTTC
CDR3 protein: CATSGNSGQEDNEQFF
clone size: once
J gene: TRBJ2-1
D gene: TRBD1
V gene: TRBV15
CDR3 length: 16

CDR3 DNA: TGTGCCAGCATGACAGGGGTCACTGAAGCTTTCTTT
CDR3 protein: CASMTGVTEAFF
clone size: .
J gene: TRBJ1-1
D gene: TRBD1
V gene: TRBV5-6
CDR3 length: 12

CDR3 DNA: TGTGCCAGCAGCCCACGGGGAACCGGGGAGCTGTTTTTT
CDR3 protein: CASSPRGTGELFF
clone size: once
J gene: TRBJ2-2
D gene: .
V gene: TRBV5-5
CDR3 length: 13

CDR3 DNA: TGTGCCAGCAGCTTAGGCAGACCGGCAACTAATGAAAAACTGTTTTTT
CDR3 protein: CASSLGRPATNEKLFF
clone size: .
J gene: TRBJ1-4
D gene: .
V gene: TRBV7-8
CDR3 length: 16

CDR3 DNA: TGTGCCTGGAGTGGACCGGGCGGGGTGGGAAATGAGCAGTTCTTC
CDR3 protein: CAWSGPGGVGNEQFF
clone size: .
J gene: TRBJ2-1
D gene: .
V gene: TRBV30
CDR3 length: 15

CDR3 DNA: TGCGCCAGCAGCTTAGAAGGGGTAGCTAAGACCCAGTACTTC
CDR3 protein: CASSLEGVAKTQYF
clone size: .
J gene: TRBJ2-5
D gene: .
V gene: TRBV5-1
CDR3 length: 14

CDR3 DNA: TGTGCCAGCTCTCCCTCCCAAAGCAATCAGCCCCAGCATTTT
CDR3 protein: CASSPSQSNQPQHF
clone size: .
J gene: TRBJ1-5
D gene: .
V gene: TRBV18
CDR3 length: 14

CDR3 DNA: TGTGCCAGCAGCCTAAACACAGGGAACTTGGCCGAGCAGTACTTC
CDR3 protein: CASSLNTGNLAEQYF
clone size: .
J gene: TRBJ2-7
D gene: .
V gene: TRBV3-1/TRBV3-2
CDR3 length: 15

CDR3 DNA: TGTGCCAGCAGCAAGGACAGGGCCGGCAATCAGCCCCAGCATTTT
CDR3 protein: CASSKDRAGNQPQHF
clone size: once
J gene: TRBJ1-5
D gene: TRBD1
V gene: TRBV7-2
CDR3 length: 15

CDR3 DNA: TGTGCCAGTATCAGCGGGATCAATGAGCAGTTCTTC
CDR3 protein: CASISGINEQFF
clone size: .
J gene: TRBJ2-1
D gene: TRBD2
V gene: TRBV19
CDR3 length: 12